Listed here are 15 T cell receptor beta chains from one sample, sequenced in a study of T cells in Graves' hyperthyroidism and ophthalmopathy. RNA transcripts yielded amplified TCR beta CDR3 regions. The primer set for the first-round RT-PCR of the TCR CDR3 was HTBI. TCRdb re-called the multiplex PCR reads with MiXCR, one entry per CDR3 protein. The sample shows 300,000 or so distinct CDR3 sequences, around 17% of them seen only once. The material sequenced was blood. The origin of the receptors is a man in his thirties or forties with Graves' hyperthyroidism.

This chain uses TRBV6-4 with TRBJ2-1; D remains unclear. CDR3 length: 13 residues. The ends were cut back, 4 bases at V and 10 bases at J, with 14 bases in the middle. Germline-derived CDR1 and CDR2 are MRHNA and SNTAGT. The CDR3 protein is CASSATGTREQFF. The CDR3 coding sequence is TGTGCCAGCAGTGCGACGGGTACCCGGGAGCAGTTCTTC.

This clonotype was recorded many times. DNA of the CDR3: TGTGCCACCCTGCAGGAGTGTGAGAGGAACACTGAAGCTTTCTTT. Translation gives CATLQECERNTEAFF. The chain couples TRBV24-1 to TRBJ1-1; D gene uncertain. Germline V gives CDR1 KGHDR, CDR2 SFDVKD. Trimming cost V 9 bases and J 1 base, with 17 bases left between them. This CDR3 spans 15 amino acids.

This clonotype showed up many times. The chain has TRBV18 and TRBJ1-1; D unresolved. CDR3 length equals 12 residues. Trimming stripped 5 bases from V and 6 bases from J, with 10 bases between. CDR1 and CDR2 from the germline V gene are KGHSH and LQKENI. CDR3 DNA sequence: TGTGCCAGCTCAGAATGGCGCGCTGAAGCTTTCTTT. Translated: CASSEWRAEAFF.

The chain is built from TRBV7-2 and TRBJ2-4, with D perhaps matching TRBD2 (5 bases). Trimming took off 3 bases at V and 2 bases at J, with 11 bases between the two ends. The CDR3 is 15 residues long. From germline, CDR1 is SGHTA and CDR2 FQGNSA. This CDR3 is CASSLEVGSKNIQYF. DNA for the CDR3: TGTGCCAGCAGCTTGGAGGTTGGGTCCAAAAACATTCAGTACTTC.

This clonotype was counted ten times or more. V and J are TRBV7-9 and TRBJ2-7; TRBD1 agrees at 10 bases. This CDR3 region has 16 residues. The V gene end was trimmed by 5 bases and the J gene end by 1 base; junction bases not matched to a gene: 8. Germline V gene lookup returns CDR1 SEHNR and CDR2 FQNEAQ (reference sequence). The CDR3 reads CASSPGQGLGSYEQYF. CDR3 sequence (DNA): TGTGCCAGCAGCCCGGGACAGGGGCTGGGTTCCTACGAGCAGTACTTC.

This clonotype occurred many times. The rearrangement links TRBV6-1 to TRBJ1-1; D not certain. Trimming took off 0 bases at V and 0 bases at J, with 8 bases between the two ends. Germline CDR1 and CDR2: MNHNS and SASEGT. This CDR3 has 15 residues. The CDR3 region is CASSEAWGMNTEAFF. Written as DNA, the CDR3 is TGTGCCAGCAGTGAAGCCTGGGGAATGAACACTGAAGCTTTCTTT.

This clonotype was picked up many times. The chain couples TRBV7-2 to TRBJ2-5; maybe TRBD2 (5 bases). The CDR3 has 15 residues. Trimming pared 5 bases from V and 1 base from J, leaving 14 bases between. Germline V gives CDR1 SGHTA, CDR2 FQGNSA. CDR3 sequence: CASSPGLRFQETQYF. For the CDR3, the DNA is TGTGCCAGCAGCCCGGGGTTGCGATTCCAAGAGACCCAGTACTTC.

This clonotype was seen many times. The gene calls are TRBV6-2 or TRBV6-3 and TRBJ2-1; D perhaps matches TRBD2 (6 bases). V was shortened by 8 bases and J by 7 bases, with 15 bases between the two germline ends. The CDR3 totals 13 residues. CDR1 MNHEY and CDR2 SVGEGT come from the germline V gene. The CDR3 here is CASRPTSRNEQFF. The CDR3 bases are TGTGCCAGCCGCCCGACTAGTCGAAATGAGCAGTTCTTC.

This clonotype was counted ten times or more. The chain uses TRBV13 and TRBJ2-7; D unclear. Trimming removed 5 bases at V and 3 bases at J, with 20 bases between. The length of the CDR3 is 16 residues. CDR1 and CDR2 from the germline V gene are PRHDT and FYEKMQ (reference sequence). This CDR3 reads CASSPGWGQVRYEQYF. CDR3 nucleotide sequence: TGTGCCAGCAGCCCCGGGTGGGGTCAGGTGCGCTACGAGCAGTACTTC.

Details on this clonotype: This may be a read error, as it is one base from a much larger clone. The chain is built from TRBV27 and TRBJ2-1; D remains ambiguous. Germline assignment: CDR1 MNHEY and CDR2 SMNVEV (reference sequence). The CDR3 is 13 amino acids. This chain's CDR3 is CASSRAGNNEQCF. The CDR3 region has the DNA TGTGCCAGCTCCCGGGCCGGTAACAATGAGCAGTGCTTC.

This clonotype was counted many times. V is TRBV6-1 and J is TRBJ1-1; D remains ambiguous. Trimming removed 7 bases at V and 0 bases at J, with 12 bases between. Germline V gene sequence: CDR1 MNHNS, CDR2 SASEGT. This CDR3 is 14 amino acids long. The CDR3 region is CASMEGSLNTEAFF. The CDR3, as DNA: TGTGCCAGCATGGAGGGATCCCTGAACACTGAAGCTTTCTTT.

This clonotype showed up many times. This chain joins TRBV5-8 and TRBJ2-5; maybe TRBD2 (6 bases). The CDR3 runs to 17 residues. CDR1 is SGHTS and CDR2 is YDEGEE in the germline V gene. The V gene lost 1 base and the J gene lost 3 bases, with 19 bases spanning the gap. The CDR3 here is CASSLLRQGGWKETQYF. The CDR3 bases are TGTGCCAGCAGCTTGTTGAGGCAGGGAGGTTGGAAAGAGACCCAGTACTTC.

This clonotype was found many times. This chain links TRBV3-1 with TRBJ2-4; TRBD2 matches 9 bases. V shed 3 bases, J shed 1 base, and the junction held 1 base outside the gene matches. Looked up from germline, CDR1 is LGHDT and CDR2 is YNNKEL (reference sequence). The CDR3 consists of 15 residues. The CDR3 spells CASSHAGGAKNIQYF. DNA of the CDR3: TGTGCCAGCAGCCATGCGGGAGGGGCCAAAAACATTCAGTACTTC. The entire variable domain, with the rest obtained from reference TRBV3-1 and TRBJ2-4, is as follows: DTAVSQTPKYLVTQMGNDKSIKCEQNLGHDTMYWYKQDSKKFLKIMFSYNNKELIINETVPNRFSPKSPDKAHLNLHINSLELGDSAVYFCASSHAGGAKNIQYFGAGTRLSVL.

This clonotype was observed at least ten times. The V gene is TRBV28, the J gene TRBJ1-5; TRBD1 agrees at 9 bases. Germline CDR1 reads MDHEN; CDR2 reads SYDVKM. With 4 bases clipped from V and 7 bases from J, the junction kept 8 bases outside the gene matches. The CDR3 has 15 amino acids. The CDR3 DNA follows: TGTGCCAGCAGTTCCCGGGACAGGGTGATGCAGCCCCAGCATTTT. It codes for CASSSRDRVMQPQHF.

V and J are TRBV20-1 and TRBJ2-6; no clear D. From germline, CDR1 is DFQATT and CDR2 SNEGSKA (reference sequence). The CDR3 is 15 residues long. V was pared by 0 bases and J by 4 bases, with 10 bases between. The DNA for the CDR3 is TGCAGTGCTAGAGAAGGCAACGACGGGGCCAACGTCCTGACTTTC. Its translation is CSAREGNDGANVLTF.